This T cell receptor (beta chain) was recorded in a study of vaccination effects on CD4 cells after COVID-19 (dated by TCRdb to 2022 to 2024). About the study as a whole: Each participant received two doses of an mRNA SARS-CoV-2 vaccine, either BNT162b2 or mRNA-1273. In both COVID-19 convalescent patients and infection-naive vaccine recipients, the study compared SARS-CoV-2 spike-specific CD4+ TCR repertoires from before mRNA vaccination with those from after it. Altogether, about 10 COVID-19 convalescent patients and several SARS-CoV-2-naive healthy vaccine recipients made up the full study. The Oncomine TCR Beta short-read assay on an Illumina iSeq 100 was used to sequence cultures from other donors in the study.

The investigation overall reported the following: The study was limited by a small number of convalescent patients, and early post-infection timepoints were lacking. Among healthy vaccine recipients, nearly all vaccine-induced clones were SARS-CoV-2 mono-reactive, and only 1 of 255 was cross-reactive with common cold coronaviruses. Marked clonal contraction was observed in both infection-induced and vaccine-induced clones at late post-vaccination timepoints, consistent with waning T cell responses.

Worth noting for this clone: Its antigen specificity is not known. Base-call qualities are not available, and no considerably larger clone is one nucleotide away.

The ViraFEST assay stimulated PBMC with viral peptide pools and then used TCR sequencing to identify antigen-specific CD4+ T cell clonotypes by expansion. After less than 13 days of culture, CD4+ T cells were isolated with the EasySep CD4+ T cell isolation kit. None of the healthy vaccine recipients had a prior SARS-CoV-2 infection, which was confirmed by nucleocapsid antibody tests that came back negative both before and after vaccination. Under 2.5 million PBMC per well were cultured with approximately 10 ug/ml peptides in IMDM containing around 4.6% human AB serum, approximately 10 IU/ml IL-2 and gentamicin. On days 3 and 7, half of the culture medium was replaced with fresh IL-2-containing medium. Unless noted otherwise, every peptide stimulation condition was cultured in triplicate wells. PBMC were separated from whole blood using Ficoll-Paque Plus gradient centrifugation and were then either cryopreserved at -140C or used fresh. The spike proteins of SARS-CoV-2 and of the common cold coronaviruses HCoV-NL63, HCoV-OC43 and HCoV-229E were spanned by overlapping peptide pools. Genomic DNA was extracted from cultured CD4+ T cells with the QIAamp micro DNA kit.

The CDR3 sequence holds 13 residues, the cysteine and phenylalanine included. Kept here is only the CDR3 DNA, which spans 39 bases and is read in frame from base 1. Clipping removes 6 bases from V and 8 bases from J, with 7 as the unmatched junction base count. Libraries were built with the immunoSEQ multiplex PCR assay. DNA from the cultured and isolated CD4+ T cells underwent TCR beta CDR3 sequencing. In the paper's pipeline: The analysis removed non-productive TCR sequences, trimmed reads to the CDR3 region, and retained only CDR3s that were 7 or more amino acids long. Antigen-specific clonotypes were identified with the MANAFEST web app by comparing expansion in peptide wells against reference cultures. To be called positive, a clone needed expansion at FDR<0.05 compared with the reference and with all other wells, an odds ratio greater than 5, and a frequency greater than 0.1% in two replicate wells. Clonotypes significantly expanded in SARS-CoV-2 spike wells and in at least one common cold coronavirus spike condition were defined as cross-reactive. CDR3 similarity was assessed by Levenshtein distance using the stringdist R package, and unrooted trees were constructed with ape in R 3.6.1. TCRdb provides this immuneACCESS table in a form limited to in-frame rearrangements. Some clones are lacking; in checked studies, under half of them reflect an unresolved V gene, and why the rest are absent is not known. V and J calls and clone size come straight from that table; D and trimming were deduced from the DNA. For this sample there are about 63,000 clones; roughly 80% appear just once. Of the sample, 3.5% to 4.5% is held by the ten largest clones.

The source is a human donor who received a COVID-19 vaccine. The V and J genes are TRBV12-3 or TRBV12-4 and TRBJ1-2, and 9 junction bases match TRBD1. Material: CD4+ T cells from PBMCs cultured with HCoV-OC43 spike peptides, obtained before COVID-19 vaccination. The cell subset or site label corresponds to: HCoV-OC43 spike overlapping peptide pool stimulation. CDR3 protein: CASRKQGARGYTF. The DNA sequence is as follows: TGTGCCAGCAGAAAACAGGGGGCGAGAGGCTACACCTTC.